Below, 24 T cell receptor beta chains from the same sample are listed, as sequenced in a study of OX40 agonist ivuxolimab in advanced cancers. Profiling relied on immunoSEQ multiplex PCR, and the TCRdb table lists in-frame clones only, not all of them. Of about 73,000 clones listed, 75% to 95% are singletons. Sequenced material: CD4+ or CD8+ T cells sorted from blood, taken in a trial of the OX40 agonist ivuxolimab. These TCRs come from an adult with an advanced solid tumor such as melanoma, head and neck, liver or kidney cancer.

This clone has a single count. The CDR3 nucleotides read TGTGCCAGCGCCGACCGAAATAGCAATCAGCCCCAGCATTTT. Translating gives CASADRNSNQPQHF. V gene TRBV19 combines with J gene TRBJ1-5; D unresolved. Germline values: CDR1 LNHDA, CDR2 SQIVND (reference sequence). The V gene lost 9 bases and the J gene lost 0 bases, with 12 bases spanning the gap. CDR3 length: 14 residues.

V is TRBV27 and J is TRBJ2-5, with TRBD2 as a possible D gene (5 bases). Trimming took 3 bases from V and 4 from J, leaving 9 bases between them. The CDR3 totals 13 residues. CDR1 is MNHEY and CDR2 is SMNVEV in the germline V gene (reference sequence). The DNA for the CDR3 is TGTGCCAGCAGTTTCCCCGGAGGAGAGACCCAGTACTTC. It yields the protein CASSFPGGETQYF.

This clone was seen only once. V is TRBV27 and J is TRBJ2-7, with D possibly TRBD2 on 6 matching bases. The germline CDR1 and CDR2 sequences are MNHEY and SMNVEV (reference sequence). This CDR3 region has 16 residues. Trimming shortened V by 4 bases and J by 0 bases, and 16 bases separated the two germline ends. This CDR3 is CASSSPGLTSSYEQYF. CDR3 bases: TGTGCCAGCAGTTCACCGGGACTGACGAGCTCCTACGAGCAGTACTTC.

The rearrangement uses TRBV6-1 and TRBJ2-7, with D tentatively TRBD1 or TRBD2 (5 bases each). Trimming took 2 bases from V and 2 from J, leaving 13 bases between them. The CDR3 loop spans 15 amino acids. Germline-derived CDR1 and CDR2 are MNHNS and SASEGT. The DNA for the CDR3 is TGTGCCAGCAGTGAATCGGGGACGTTGGCCTACGAGCAGTACTTC. This translates into CASSESGTLAYEQYF.

This clone was seen a single time. V and J are TRBV2 and TRBJ2-5; the D gene could be TRBD1 or TRBD2 (7 bases each). The J call could be wrong; TRBJ2-7 is a better fit for the DNA end. From germline, CDR1 is SNHLY and CDR2 FYNNEI. This CDR3 is 15 amino acids long. The CDR3: CASRPTGRGDYEQYF. The CDR3 DNA reads as TGTGCCAGCAGACCGACAGGGAGGGGGGACTACGAGCAGTACTTC.

The gene calls are TRBV13 and TRBJ1-1, with 8 nucleotides matching TRBD1. CDR1 and CDR2 (germline): PRHDT, FYEKMQ (reference sequence). The CDR3 sequence is 16 residues long. V lost 4 bases to trimming and J lost 0 bases; unmatched junction nucleotides: 7. The DNA of the CDR3 is TGTGCCAGCAGCTCATCGCAGGGGGCCATGAACACTGAAGCTTTCTTT. Its protein product is CASSSSQGAMNTEAFF.

The chain employs TRBV5-1 and TRBJ2-7; no definite D call. Germline V gene lookup returns CDR1 SGHRS and CDR2 YFSETQ. The V gene lost 7 bases and the J gene lost 3 bases, with 20 bases spanning the gap. This CDR3 region has 15 residues. CDR3 in DNA: TGCGCCAGCTCAACTACCAGGCAAACTATCTACGAGCAGTACTTC. It specifies CASSTTRQTIYEQYF.

The V call is TRBV27, the J call TRBJ2-5; TRBD2 matches 14 bases. The CDR3 is 19 amino acids. Germline V gene lookup returns CDR1 MNHEY and CDR2 SMNVEV (reference sequence). The junction had 10 bases not matched to a gene; V was cut back by 0 bases and J by 4 bases. The CDR3 DNA reads TGTGCCAGCAGTTTATCCGGGACTAGCGGGAGTAGTGGCCGAGAGACCCAGTACTTC. Its translation: CASSLSGTSGSSGRETQYF.

This clone was seen once. The chain has TRBV11-2 and TRBJ1-6, with 9 bases matching TRBD1. The CDR3 covers 15 residues. Germline trimming cut 6 bases from V and 7 bases from J; bases unmatched to any gene: 7. Per the germline V gene, CDR1 is SGHAT and CDR2 is FQNNGV. This CDR3 is CASRQIGQGNSPLHF. The DNA of the CDR3 is TGTGCCAGCAGACAAATTGGACAGGGGAATTCACCCCTCCACTTT. Based on the CDR3 plus reference TRBV11-2 and TRBJ1-6, the full variable domain is EAGVAQSPRYKIIEKRQSVAFWCNPISGHATLYWYQQILGQGPKLLIQFQNNGVVDDSQLPKDRFSAERLKGVDSTLKIQPAKLEDSAVYLCASRQIGQGNSPLHFGNGTRLTVT.

In its sample, this clone was seen once. The J gene is TRBJ2-1, the V gene TRBV25-1; 9 bases agree with TRBD1. In germline, CDR1 is MGHDK, CDR2 SYGVNS. After removal of 6 bases from V and 4 bases from J, the junction contained 1 base not matched to a gene. The CDR3 covers 13 residues. The CDR3 region has the DNA TGTGCCAGCAGAGGACAGGGGTACAATGAGCAGTTCTTC. It specifies CASRGQGYNEQFF.

The chain is built from TRBV5-6 and TRBJ2-7; D is undetermined. Germline V gives CDR1 SGHDT, CDR2 YYEEEE. V gave up 0 bases and J gave up 1 base, with 8 bases separating them. The CDR3 loop spans 14 amino acids. This CDR3 reads CASSLGVGSYEQYF. The CDR3 DNA follows: TGTGCCAGCAGCTTGGGGGTGGGTTCCTACGAGCAGTACTTC.

The rearrangement joins TRBV7-3 to TRBJ2-2; D unclear. Trimming shortened V by 1 base and J by 6 bases, and 9 bases separated the two germline ends. The CDR3 consists of 14 residues. The germline CDR1 and CDR2 sequences are SGHTA and FQGTGA. The CDR3 is CASSLSLAPGELFF. The CDR3 nucleotides read TGTGCCAGCAGCTTAAGTTTGGCTCCCGGGGAGCTGTTTTTT.

In its sample, this clone was seen once. This chain joins TRBV28 and TRBJ2-2; possible D gene TRBD2, 6 bases. Germline CDR1 MDHEN, CDR2 SYDVKM. V dropped 4 bases and J dropped 5 bases, with 14 bases sitting between them. This CDR3 is 15 amino acids long. For the CDR3, the DNA is TGTGCCAGCAGTTCCGCGGGCGGGATAACCGGGGAGCTGTTTTTT. Its translation: CASSSAGGITGELFF.

This sequence joins TRBV4-1 and TRBJ2-5, with D possibly called TRBD1 or TRBD2 (5 bases each). V was pared by 1 base and J by 5 bases, with 8 bases between. The CDR3 totals 13 residues. The V gene's germline CDR1 is MGHRA and CDR2 YSYEKL. The CDR3 protein is CASSQVRGETQYF. CDR3 nucleotides: TGCGCCAGCAGCCAAGTGAGGGGTGAGACCCAGTACTTC.

The chain joins TRBV19 to TRBJ2-7; D call uncertain. Trimming stripped 5 bases from V and 0 bases from J, with 17 bases between. The CDR3 contains 16 residues. Germline CDR1 and CDR2: LNHDA and SQIVND (reference sequence). The CDR3 nucleotides read TGTGCCAGTAGTTGCCCCCCCCCTCGGGCCTCCTACGAGCAGTACTTC. Translated: CASSCPPPRASYEQYF.

The chain joins TRBV18 to TRBJ2-3; D is unclear. Trimming left V 2 bases short and J 6 bases short, with 12 bases between. From germline, CDR1 is KGHSH and CDR2 LQKENI. The CDR3 runs 14 residues. CDR3 bases: TGTGCCAGCTCACCAACCGGGCCTAAGGATACGCAGTATTTT. Encoded protein: CASSPTGPKDTQYF.

This chain joins TRBV7-3 and TRBJ2-1, with 7 bases matching TRBD2. Looked up from germline, CDR1 is SGHTA and CDR2 is FQGTGA. The junction had 12 bases not matched to a gene; V was cut back by 4 bases and J by 3 bases. CDR3 length: 17 residues. The CDR3 DNA follows: TGTGCCAGCAGCTCTGGCCTCACGTGGGGGGGCTACAATGAGCAGTTCTTC. Translated, it gives CASSSGLTWGGYNEQFF.

V is TRBV29-1 and J is TRBJ2-1; 11 nucleotides line up with TRBD2. This CDR3 has 14 amino acids. V lost 3 bases to trimming and J lost 6 bases; unmatched junction nucleotides: 4. Germline V lookup: CDR1 SQVTM, CDR2 ANQGSEA. The DNA of the CDR3 is TGCAGCGTTGAGACACTAGCGGGAGTCAATGAGCAGTTCTTC. Protein product: CSVETLAGVNEQFF.

The V and J genes are TRBV4-3 and TRBJ2-5; either TRBD1 or TRBD2 may supply D (5 bases each). The CDR3 contains 13 residues. Trimming took off 3 bases at V and 5 bases at J, with 10 bases between the two ends. The germline V gene has CDR1 LGHNA and CDR2 YSLEER. CDR3 in amino acids: CASSQGPGETQYF. The CDR3 DNA follows: TGCGCCAGCAGCCAGGGACCAGGGGAGACCCAGTACTTC.

V gene TRBV21-1 combines with J gene TRBJ1-2. TRBV21-1 is marked as a pseudogene. The CDR3 length is 15 residues. CDR3 nucleotide sequence: TGTGCCAGCAGCAAATGCGTTAGGACCCACTATGGCTACACCTTC. Amino acid sequence: CASSKCVRTHYGYTF.

This rearrangement joins TRBV18 to TRBJ1-5; D perhaps matches TRBD1 (5 bases). V lost 3 bases and J 5 bases, leaving 14 bases between the germline ends. Germline CDR1 is KGHSH and CDR2 is LQKENI. This CDR3 is built from 15 residues. CDR3 nucleotide sequence: TGTGCCAGCTCACCGCTCAGAGCGGGGGATCAGCCCCAGCATTTT. It codes for CASSPLRAGDQPQHF.

The chain uses TRBV18 and TRBJ2-5, with D maybe TRBD2 (5 bases). Germline-derived CDR1 and CDR2 are KGHSH and LQKENI. The CDR3 is made up of 13 amino acids. With 3 bases removed from V and 5 bases from J, the gap between germline ends came to 10 bases. CDR3 nucleotides: TGTGCCAGCTCACCCGGGAAGTCGGAGACCCAGTACTTC. Translation gives CASSPGKSETQYF.

V gene TRBV27 combines with J gene TRBJ2-5; TRBD2 aligns across 14 bases. The CDR3 has 20 residues. CDR1 MNHEY and CDR2 SMNVEV come from the germline V gene (reference sequence). J gave up 7 bases and V 3 bases, and 19 bases lay outside the gene matches. For the CDR3, the DNA is TGTGCCAGCAGTTTTCTTCGCTCCGGGACTAGCGGGAGTGGGGTAGGGACCCAGTACTTC. It codes for CASSFLRSGTSGSGVGTQYF.

V and J are TRBV18 and TRBJ1-5, with D possibly matching TRBD1 (6 bases). Germline V gives CDR1 KGHSH, CDR2 LQKENI. The CDR3 consists of 14 residues. V was shortened by 2 bases and J by 4 bases, with 9 bases between the two germline ends. CDR3 nucleotide sequence: TGTGCCAGCTCACCAGGACAGAATAATCAGCCCCAGCATTTT. It yields the protein CASSPGQNNQPQHF.